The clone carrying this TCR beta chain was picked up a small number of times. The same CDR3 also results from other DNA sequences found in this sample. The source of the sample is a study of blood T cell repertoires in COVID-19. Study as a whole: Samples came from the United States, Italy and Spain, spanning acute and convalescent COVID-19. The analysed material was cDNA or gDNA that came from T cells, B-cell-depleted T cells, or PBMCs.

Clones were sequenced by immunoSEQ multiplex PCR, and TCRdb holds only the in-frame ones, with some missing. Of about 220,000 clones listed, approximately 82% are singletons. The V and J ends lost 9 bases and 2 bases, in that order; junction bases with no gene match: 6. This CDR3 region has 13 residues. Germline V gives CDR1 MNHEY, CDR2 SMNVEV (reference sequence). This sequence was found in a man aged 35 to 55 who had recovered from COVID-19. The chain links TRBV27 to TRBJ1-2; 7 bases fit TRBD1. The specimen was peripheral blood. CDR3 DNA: TGTGCCAGTTCCTCGACAGGGAACTATGGCTACACCTTC. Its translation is CASSSTGNYGYTF.